These 11 T cell receptor beta chains came from one sample sequenced in a study of cytotoxic CD8 clonotypes in ibrutinib-treated CLL. The table came from immunoSEQ multiplex PCR; TCRdb's copy has only in-frame clones and leaves some out. The sample shows about 300,000 clones, roughly four fifths of them seen only once. The sequencing here drew on PBMCs, taken at disease progression, from a patient treated with ibrutinib. The receptors originated from a human donor with chronic lymphocytic leukemia.

This sequence joins TRBV10-3 and TRBJ2-6, with 8 bases matching TRBD2. Germline V gives CDR1 ENHRY, CDR2 SYGVKD. V was pared by 2 bases and J by 2 bases, with 8 bases of the junction left unmatched. This CDR3 comprises 18 residues. The CDR3 loop is CAISEPPGLVAGANVLTF. CDR3 sequence (DNA): TGTGCCATCAGTGAGCCCCCGGGACTAGTCGCTGGGGCCAACGTCCTGACTTTC.

The chain carries TRBV7-8 and TRBJ1-1; no clear D. The CDR3 runs 12 residues. V dropped 1 base and J dropped 4 bases, with 4 bases sitting between them. The V gene's germline CDR1 is SGHVS and CDR2 FQNEAQ. In DNA, the CDR3 is TGTGCCAGCAGCTTAGTTTCCACTGAAGCTTTCTTT. Translation: CASSLVSTEAFF. Full variable domain (missing parts from reference TRBV7-8 and TRBJ1-1): GAGVSQSPRYKVAKRGQDVALRCDPISGHVSLFWYQQALGQGPEFLTYFQNEAQLDKSGLPSDRFFAERPEGSVSTLKIQRTQQEDSAVYLCASSLVSTEAFFGQGTRLTVV.

The chain recombines TRBV2 with TRBJ1-2, with D unresolved. V was cut by 6 bases and J by 2 bases, with 13 bases left in between. CDR3 length: 14 amino acids. Germline V CDR1 and CDR2: SNHLY, FYNNEI. CDR3 sequence: CASRSQVGNYGYTF. The CDR3 DNA reads as TGTGCCAGCAGATCCCAGGTCGGCAACTATGGCTACACCTTC.

This clone was recorded a few times. V gene TRBV6-6 combines with J gene TRBJ2-5, with a tentative D call TRBD2 (5 bases). CDR1 MNHNY and CDR2 SVGAGI come from the germline V gene (reference sequence). V was clipped by 6 bases and J by 5 bases, with 13 bases between them. This CDR3 contains 13 residues. The CDR3 coding sequence is TGTGCCAGCAGGCAAGGGCCGGGGGAGACCCAGTACTTC. Translated, it gives CASRQGPGETQYF.

The chain combines TRBV18 with TRBJ1-3; 8 positions agree with TRBD1. The ends lost 3 bases at V and 4 bases at J; junction bases unmatched: 2. The CDR3 has 14 residues. Germline V CDR1 and CDR2: KGHSH, LQKENI. This CDR3 reads CASSPRTGGNTIYF. DNA for the CDR3: TGTGCCAGCTCACCCAGGACAGGGGGAAACACCATATATTTT.

The chain is built from TRBV5-1 and TRBJ2-7; 13 bases are a match to TRBD2. CDR1 is SGHRS and CDR2 is YFSETQ in the germline V gene. The CDR3 length is 15 residues. V lost 4 bases and J lost 5; bases outside the gene matches: 6. The CDR3 is CASSLRTSGSHEQYF. The CDR3 region has the DNA TGCGCCAGCAGCCTCCGGACTAGCGGGAGCCACGAGCAGTACTTC.

V gene TRBV29-1 combines with J gene TRBJ2-5; TRBD1 matches 7 bases. The junction had 7 bases not matched to a gene; V was cut back by 7 bases and J by 5 bases. Germline V gives CDR1 SQVTM, CDR2 ANQGSEA. The CDR3 sequence is 12 residues long. The DNA for the CDR3 is TGCAGCGGCATGACAGGGATCGAGACCCAGTACTTC. Its translation is CSGMTGIETQYF.

The sample holds a few counts of this clone. V and J are TRBV7-6 and TRBJ2-1; perhaps TRBD1 as D (7 bases). Per germline, CDR1 SGHVS and CDR2 FNYEAQ. This CDR3 comprises 13 residues. The V end was cut by 1 base, the J end by 13 bases, with 14 bases between. CDR3 sequence reads: CASSLVGGTEQFF. The CDR3 DNA is TGTGCCAGCAGCTTAGTGGGCGGGACAGAACAGTTCTTC.

In nucleotides, the CDR3 is TGTGCCAGCAGCTTAGGGGGCGGTCGAAACACTGAAGCTTTCTTT. Residues: CASSLGGGRNTEAFF. The chain links TRBV7-2 to TRBJ1-1, with D maybe TRBD1 (5 bases). This CDR3 has 15 residues. V was shortened by 1 base and J by 2 bases, with 11 bases between the two germline ends. Germline V CDR1 and CDR2: SGHTA, FQGNSA.

This sequence joins TRBV28 and TRBJ2-7, with 8 positions matching TRBD1. V lost 6 bases and J lost 1; bases outside the gene matches: 8. CDR1 is MDHEN, CDR2 SYDVKM, per germline. This CDR3 spans 15 amino acids. The CDR3 DNA follows: TGTGCCAGCAGGCCACAGGGGGTGTTGTCCTACGAGCAGTACTTC. This translates into CASRPQGVLSYEQYF. The variable domain in full, with the rest retrieved from reference TRBV28 and TRBJ2-7, is DVKVTQSSRYLVKRTGEKVFLECVQDMDHENMFWYRQDPGLGLRLIYFSYDVKMKEKGDIPEGYSVSREKKERFSLILESASTNQTSMYLCASRPQGVLSYEQYFGPGTRLTVT.

The chain joins TRBV15 to TRBJ2-3, with 7 bases that match TRBD2. The junction had 6 bases not matched to a gene; V was cut back by 3 bases and J by 9 bases. This CDR3 contains 13 residues. The germline gives CDR1 LNHNV, CDR2 YYDKDF (reference sequence). The CDR3 is CATSSVPAGTQYF. The CDR3 DNA is TGTGCCACCAGCAGCGTACCAGCGGGGACGCAGTATTTT.